Listed below are T cell receptor beta chains from one sample, sequenced in a study of blood T cell repertoires in COVID-19. Method: immunoSEQ multiplex PCR; TCRdb's copy keeps in-frame clones and lacks some. The sample has just over 650,000 clones; more than 80% are singletons. The sequencing sample was made of peripheral blood. These receptors originate from a woman between 18 and 29 years old with acute or convalescent COVID-19. CDR3s include the opening cysteine and the closing phenylalanine or tryptophan. The D gene is left open where the match is weak. The size of a clone is reported for some rows only, either as once, few or many, or as a class for expanded clones.

>TRBD1|TRBV29-1|TRBJ1-1|9|.
TGCAGCGTGGACAGGGAAGCTTTCTTT
CSVDREAFF
>TRBD1|TRBV11-1|TRBJ1-4|14|.
TGTGCCAGCACCCAGGGGGACAGCCGGGAAAAACTGTTTTTT
CASTQGDSREKLFF
>.|TRBV4-3|TRBJ2-7|16|.
TGCGCCAGCAGCCCTCAGCCCCGGCAGGGGACCCACGAGCAGTACTTC
CASSPQPRQGTHEQYF
>.|TRBV28|TRBJ2-7|14|.
TGTGCCAGCCTGAGGGGGGGTAGCGGCTACGAGCAGTACTTC
CASLRGGSGYEQYF
>.|TRBV11-2|TRBJ1-1|15|.
TGTGCCAGCAGGCCAATACAGGGATGGGGCACTGAAGCTTTCTTT
CASRPIQGWGTEAFF
>TRBD1|TRBV7-9|TRBJ1-2|13|.
TGTGCCAGCAGCTTTTCAGGGGGTGATGGCTACACCTTC
CASSFSGGDGYTF
>.|TRBV19|TRBJ1-2|18|.
TGTGCCAGTATCTCCACCACGGGGGACGCCGAGTGGACCTATGGCTACACCTTC
CASISTTGDAEWTYGYTF
>.|TRBV20-1|TRBJ2-1|14|.
TGCAGTGCTAGTGGGGGGCCCTACCGGAATGAGCAGTTCTTC
CSASGGPYRNEQFF
>.|TRBV7-9|TRBJ2-3|16|.
TGTGCCAGCAGCTCCCCCGGACTACCTAGCACAGATACGCAGTATTTT
CASSSPGLPSTDTQYF
>.|TRBV5-1|TRBJ1-1|16|.
TGCGCCAGCAGCTTGGCCCGGCCGGGGGGGTACACTGAAGCTTTCTTT
CASSLARPGGYTEAFF
>.|TRBV30|TRBJ1-2|10|.
TGTGCCTGGCGCAGCTATGGCTACACCTTC
CAWRSYGYTF
>.|TRBV5-5|TRBJ1-6|12|.
TGTGCCAGCAGCTTGGTTCTTTCACCCCTCCACTTT
CASSLVLSPLHF
>.|TRBV5-5|TRBJ1-4|13|.
TGTGCCAGCAGCTCGGGGGAAAATGAAAAACTGTTTTTT
CASSSGENEKLFF
>TRBD1|TRBV9|TRBJ2-1|15|.
TGTGCCAGCAGCGGGCGACAGGGGTCCTACAATGAGCAGTTCTTC
CASSGRQGSYNEQFF
>.|TRBV6-5|TRBJ2-3|14|.
TGTGCCAGCAGACCCCGTAGTACACGACGGGGGCAGTATTTT
CASRPRSTRRGQYF
>TRBD1|TRBV7-9|TRBJ1-2|17|.
TGTGCCAGCAGCTTCGAAGGCAGGGGGGCAGCTAACTATGGCTACACCTTC
CASSFEGRGAANYGYTF
>TRBD1|TRBV14|TRBJ1-2|18|.
TGTGCCAGCAGCCAATCCCCGGCCCCGGGACAGGGGAAGGGGGGCTACACCTTC
CASSQSPAPGQGKGGYTF
>.|TRBV9|TRBJ2-7|15|.
TGTGCCAGCAGCCCTTTGACAGGCGGTTCCTACGAGCAGTACTTC
CASSPLTGGSYEQYF
>TRBD1|TRBV19|TRBJ2-7|16|.
TGTGCCAGTAGTTCCTTTGGGACAGGGGGCTCCTACGAGCAGTACTTC
CASSSFGTGGSYEQYF
>TRBD2|TRBV10-3|TRBJ2-3|12|.
TGTGCCATCCGGGGGGTCACAGATACGCAGTATTTT
CAIRGVTDTQYF
>TRBD2|TRBV9|TRBJ2-3|16|.
TGTGCCAGCAGCGTAGAGGGACTAGCGGGCACAGATACGCAGTATTTT
CASSVEGLAGTDTQYF
>.|TRBV9|TRBJ1-2|13|.
TGTGCCAGCAGCGTCCAACAGGCAACGGGCTACACCTTC
CASSVQQATGYTF
>.|TRBV13|TRBJ2-7|13|.
TGTGCCAGCAGGTACACAGGCTCCTACGAGCAGTACTTC
CASRYTGSYEQYF
>TRBD2|TRBV11-2|TRBJ2-3|15|.
TGTGCCAGCAGCTCAGGGACTACGGGCACAGATACGCAGTATTTT
CASSSGTTGTDTQYF
>TRBD2|TRBV7-9|TRBJ2-1|18|.
TGTGCCAGCAGCTTAGTCGGCGCCACTAGCGGTCAATACAATGAGCAGTTCTTC
CASSLVGATSGQYNEQFF
>TRBD1|TRBV6-6|TRBJ1-4|15|.
TGTGCCAGCAGTCCCTCGACAGGGGTAAATGAAAAACTGTTTTTT
CASSPSTGVNEKLFF
>TRBD1|TRBV3-1/TRBV3-2|TRBJ1-2|11|.
TGTGCCAGCTACAGGGGTGGGGGCTACACCTTC
CASYRGGGYTF
>.|TRBV7-2|TRBJ2-7|15|.
TGTGCCAGCAGCTTAGACTACCGAGACTCCTACGAGCAGTACTTC
CASSLDYRDSYEQYF
>.|TRBV21-1|TRBJ2-4|15|.
TGTGCCAGCAGCAGCCTGGGACAGGTCAAAAACATTCAGTACTTC
CASSSLGQVKNIQYF
>.|TRBV4-2|TRBJ1-1|15|.
TGTGCCAGCAGCCAAGATGGGACAACGAACACTGAAGCTTTCTTT
CASSQDGTTNTEAFF
>.|TRBV3-1/TRBV3-2|TRBJ2-3|15|.
TGTGCCAGCAGCCAATACCACGGGGGCACAGATACGCAGTATTTT
CASSQYHGGTDTQYF
>.|TRBV27|TRBJ1-5|15|.
TGTGCCAGCAGTTTAGCAGGGATGAGCAATCAGCCCCAGCATTTT
CASSLAGMSNQPQHF
>.|TRBV12-3/TRBV12-4|TRBJ1-2|13|.
TGTGCCAGCAGTCCCTCAGGTCATTATGGCTACACCTTC
CASSPSGHYGYTF
>.|TRBV4-3|TRBJ1-6|15|few
TGCGCCAGCCGGCGCGGGTGGCGTTTAAATTCACCCCTCCACTTT
CASRRGWRLNSPLHF
>.|TRBV4-2|TRBJ1-2|15|.
TGTGCCAGCAGCCCCAAGGAACAGAGCCCCTATGGCTACACCTTC
CASSPKEQSPYGYTF
>.|TRBV7-9|TRBJ2-2|15|.
TGTGCCAGCAGCTTAGATGGAGGGGCGACCGGGGAGCTGTTTTTT
CASSLDGGATGELFF
>.|TRBV19|TRBJ1-3|15|.
TGTGCCAGTAGTATAGATAACATGTCTGGAAACACCATATATTTT
CASSIDNMSGNTIYF
>.|TRBV10-3|TRBJ1-4|12|.
TGTGCCATCGGGTTTAGGGGTGAAAAACTGTTTTTT
CAIGFRGEKLFF
>.|TRBV6-5|TRBJ1-1|11|once
TGTGCCAGCAGTTACTCGGGCGAAGCTTTCTTT
CASSYSGEAFF
>TRBD1|TRBV7-6|TRBJ1-2|16|once
TGTGCCAGCAGCTCAAATACGGAGGAGGGGGCTTATGGCTACACCTTC
CASSSNTEEGAYGYTF
>.|TRBV2|TRBJ2-5|12|.
TGTGCCAGCAGTGAAGTTGCGGAGACCCAGTACTTC
CASSEVAETQYF
>TRBD1|TRBV3-1/TRBV3-2|TRBJ1-2|14|.
TGTGCCAGCAGCCAAGTACAGGGGGCGGATGGCTACACCTTC
CASSQVQGADGYTF
>.|TRBV27|TRBJ2-1|13|.
TGTGCCAGCAGTAATGCAGTCCTCAATGAGCAGTTCTTC
CASSNAVLNEQFF